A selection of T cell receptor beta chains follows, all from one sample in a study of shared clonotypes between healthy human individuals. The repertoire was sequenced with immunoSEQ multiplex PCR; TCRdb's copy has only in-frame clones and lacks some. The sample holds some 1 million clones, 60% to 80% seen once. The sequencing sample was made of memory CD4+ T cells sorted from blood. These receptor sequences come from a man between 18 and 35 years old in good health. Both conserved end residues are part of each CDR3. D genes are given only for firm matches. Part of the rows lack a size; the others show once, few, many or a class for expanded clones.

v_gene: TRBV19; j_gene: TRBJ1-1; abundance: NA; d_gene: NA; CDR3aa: CASTLNQGNTEAFF; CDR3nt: TGTGCCAGTACCCTTAATCAGGGGAACACTGAAGCTTTCTTT
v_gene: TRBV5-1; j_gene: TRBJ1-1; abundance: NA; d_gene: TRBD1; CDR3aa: CASSLQGNFEAFF; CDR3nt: TGCGCCAGCAGCTTACAGGGGAATTTTGAAGCTTTCTTT
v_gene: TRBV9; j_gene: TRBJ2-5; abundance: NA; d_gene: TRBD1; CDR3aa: CASSGGDRGFTETQYF; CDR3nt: TGTGCCAGCAGCGGGGGCGACAGGGGCTTCACGGAGACCCAGTACTTC
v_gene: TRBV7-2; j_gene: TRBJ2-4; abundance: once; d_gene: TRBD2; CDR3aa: CASSLLGAGGTSNIQYF; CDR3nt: TGTGCCAGCAGCCTATTGGGAGCGGGAGGGACTTCTAACATTCAGTACTTC
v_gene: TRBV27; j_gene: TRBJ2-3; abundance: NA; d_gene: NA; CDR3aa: CASSPAGDTQYF; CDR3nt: TGTGCCAGCAGTCCCGCGGGCGATACGCAGTATTTT
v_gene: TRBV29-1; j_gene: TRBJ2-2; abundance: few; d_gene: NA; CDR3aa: CSVESSRARTGELFF; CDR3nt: TGCAGCGTTGAATCCAGCAGGGCAAGGACCGGGGAGCTGTTTTTT
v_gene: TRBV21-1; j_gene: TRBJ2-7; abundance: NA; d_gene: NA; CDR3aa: CASSKDGWGHEQYF; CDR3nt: TGTGCCAGCAGCAAAGACGGGTGGGGCCACGAGCAGTACTTC
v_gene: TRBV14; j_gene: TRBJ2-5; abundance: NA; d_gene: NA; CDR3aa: CASSQLGGLGETQYF; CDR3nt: TGTGCCAGCAGCCAACTAGGGGGGTTAGGAGAGACCCAGTACTTC
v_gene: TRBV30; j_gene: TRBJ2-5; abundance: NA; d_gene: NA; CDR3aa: CAWSVSGGTETQYF; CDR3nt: TGTGCCTGGAGTGTTTCGGGGGGCACCGAGACCCAGTACTTC
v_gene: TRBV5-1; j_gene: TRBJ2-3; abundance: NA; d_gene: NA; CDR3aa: CASSSNSASDTQYF; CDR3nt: TGCGCCAGCAGCTCGAACAGTGCTTCGGATACGCAGTATTTT
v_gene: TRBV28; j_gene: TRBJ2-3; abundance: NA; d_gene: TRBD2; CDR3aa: CASSLGTSGGHRTDTQYF; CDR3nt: TGTGCCAGCAGTCTTGGGACTAGCGGGGGGCATCGCACAGATACGCAGTATTTT
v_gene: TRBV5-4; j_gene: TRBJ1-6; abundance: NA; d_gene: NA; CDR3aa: CASSSGLDSPLHF; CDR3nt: TGTGCCAGCAGCTCAGGGCTCGATTCACCCCTCCACTTT
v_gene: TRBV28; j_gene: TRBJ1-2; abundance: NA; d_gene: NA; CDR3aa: CASSFDRNYGYTF; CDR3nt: TGTGCCAGCAGTTTTGACAGGAACTATGGCTACACCTTC
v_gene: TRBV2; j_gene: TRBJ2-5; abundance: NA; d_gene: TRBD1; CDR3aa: CASSLTGGRTETQYF; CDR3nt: TGTGCCAGCAGTTTGACAGGGGGCAGGACAGAGACCCAGTACTTC
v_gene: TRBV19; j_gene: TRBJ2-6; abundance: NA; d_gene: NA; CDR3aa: CASSPPGANVLTF; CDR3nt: TGTGCCAGTAGCCCCCCTGGGGCCAACGTCCTGACTTTC
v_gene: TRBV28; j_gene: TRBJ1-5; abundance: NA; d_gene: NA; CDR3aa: CASSSDSYSNQPQHF; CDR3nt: TGTGCCAGCAGTTCTGACAGTTATAGCAATCAGCCCCAGCATTTT
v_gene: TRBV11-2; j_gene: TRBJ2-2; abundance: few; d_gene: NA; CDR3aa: CASSLEGGQAGELFF; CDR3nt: TGTGCCAGCAGCTTAGAGGGAGGTCAGGCCGGGGAGCTGTTTTTT
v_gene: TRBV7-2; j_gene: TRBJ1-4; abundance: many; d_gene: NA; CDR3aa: CASSPTTRAEKLFF; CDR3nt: TGTGCCAGCAGCCCCACTACTAGGGCCGAAAAACTGTTTTTT
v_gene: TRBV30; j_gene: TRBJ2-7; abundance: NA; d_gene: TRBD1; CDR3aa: CAWLERDSYSYEQYF; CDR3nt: TGTGCCTGGCTCGAACGGGACAGCTATTCCTACGAGCAGTACTTC
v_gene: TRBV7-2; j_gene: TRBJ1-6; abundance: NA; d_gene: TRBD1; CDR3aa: CASSSVTGNSPLHF; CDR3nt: TGTGCCAGCTCTTCCGTGACAGGGAATTCACCCCTCCACTTT
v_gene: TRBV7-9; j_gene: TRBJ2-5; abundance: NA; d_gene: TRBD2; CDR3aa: CASSLIAGGETQYF; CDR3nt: TGTGCCAGCAGCTTAATAGCGGGAGGAGAGACCCAGTACTTC
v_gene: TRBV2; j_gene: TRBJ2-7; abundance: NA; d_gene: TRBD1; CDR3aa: CASSPSGTVYEQYF; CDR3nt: TGTGCCAGCAGTCCCTCCGGGACAGTATACGAGCAGTACTTC
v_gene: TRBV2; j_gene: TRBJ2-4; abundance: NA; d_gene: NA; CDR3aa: CASSPGKNIQYF; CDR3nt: TGTGCCAGCAGTCCGGGGAAAAACATTCAGTACTTC
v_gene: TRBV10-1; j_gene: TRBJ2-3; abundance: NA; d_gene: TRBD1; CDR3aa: CASSETRQGSDTQYF; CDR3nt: TGCGCCAGCAGTGAAACGAGACAGGGTTCAGATACGCAGTATTTT
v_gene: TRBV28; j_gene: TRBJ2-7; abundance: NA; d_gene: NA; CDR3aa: CASSPSGADTYEQYF; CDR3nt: TGTGCCAGCAGCCCCTCCGGGGCTGATACCTACGAGCAGTACTTC